This entry lists 31 T cell receptor beta chains sequenced from one sample in a study of blood T cell repertoires in COVID-19. TCRdb's copy holds only in-frame clones and misses some; the assay was immunoSEQ multiplex PCR. This table holds 200,000 to 250,000 clones, around 83% found once. The sample was peripheral blood. The receptors originated from a woman aged 70-85 years with COVID-19, enrolled during active disease.

This clone was recorded only once. V gene TRBV27 combines with J gene TRBJ1-4; D unclear. Between the trimmed V and J ends, which lost 2 bases and 6 bases, there was a span of 7 bases. Germline-derived CDR1 and CDR2 are MNHEY and SMNVEV (reference sequence). This CDR3 spans 13 amino acids. The DNA for the CDR3 is TGTGCCAGCAGTTTAGTCCCAGATGAAAAACTGTTTTTT. Its protein is CASSLVPDEKLFF.

About this clone: The junction and the germline gene differ at one end; a read error may be behind it. This chain joins TRBV10-1 and TRBJ2-7, with D perhaps matching TRBD2 (5 bases). Germline V gives CDR1 WNHNN, CDR2 SYGVQD (reference sequence). The CDR3 is 12 amino acids. The CDR3 DNA is TGCGCCAGCAGTGAGTCTGTTGGGAGAAGGCACTTC. Protein product: CASSESVGRRHF.

The chain employs TRBV28 and TRBJ2-5, with TRBD2 matching over 11 bases. Looked up from germline, CDR1 is MDHEN and CDR2 is SYDVKM. This CDR3 contains 18 residues. V dropped 5 bases and J dropped 0; count of bases not matched to a gene: 11. Here the CDR3 reads CASSTRGTSGYYQETQYF. DNA for the CDR3: TGTGCCAGCAGTACCCGGGGGACTAGCGGATATTACCAAGAGACCCAGTACTTC.

The chain carries TRBV28 and TRBJ1-6; TRBD1 agrees at 10 bases. The CDR3 consists of 13 residues. CDR1 is MDHEN, CDR2 SYDVKM, per germline. The V and J ends lost 8 bases and 9 bases, in that order; junction bases with no gene match: 4. CDR3 region: CASQGQGSSPLHF. The CDR3 DNA reads TGTGCCAGCCAGGGACAGGGGAGTTCACCCCTCCACTTT.

CDR3 nucleotide sequence: TGTGCCAGCAGTTCGCAACTTAACTATGGCTACACCTTC. Encoded protein: CASSSQLNYGYTF. The chain employs TRBV12-3 or TRBV12-4 and TRBJ1-2; D ambiguous. The CDR3 extends over 13 amino acids. V lost 4 bases, J lost 1 base, and 7 bases lay in between.

This clone was seen just once. The chain couples TRBV5-1 to TRBJ2-1; D is undetermined. This CDR3 contains 14 residues. The V gene lost 4 bases and the J gene lost 5 bases, with 13 bases spanning the gap. Per the germline V gene, CDR1 is SGHRS and CDR2 is YFSETQ. CDR3 bases: TGCGCCAGCAGCCTTTTAGGCGGTAACAATGAGCAGTTCTTC. Encoded protein: CASSLLGGNNEQFF.

This sequence joins TRBV5-6 and TRBJ1-2, with 7 bases fitting TRBD1. Germline lookup yields CDR1 SGHDT and CDR2 YYEEEE. The CDR3 has 14 residues. The V gene end was trimmed by 5 bases and the J gene end by 4 bases; junction bases not matched to a gene: 8. The CDR3, as DNA: TGTGCCAGCAGGGGGGACAGCTGGGGCTATGGCTACACCTTC. The encoded protein is CASRGDSWGYGYTF.

The chain joins TRBV5-4 to TRBJ2-1, with TRBD2 matching over 16 bases. Germline loops: CDR1 SGHNT, CDR2 YYREEE (reference sequence). The CDR3 extends over 17 amino acids. The ends lost 0 bases at V and 9 bases at J; junction bases unmatched: 6. CDR3 nucleotide sequence: TGTGCCAGCAGCTTGGGGGGACTAGCGGGAGGGCCGGGTGAGCAGTTCTTC. It is translated as CASSLGGLAGGPGEQFF.

The chain is built from TRBV19 and TRBJ2-3; 7 bases agree with TRBD1. The CDR3 is 15 residues long. The germline gives CDR1 LNHDA, CDR2 SQIVND (reference sequence). V lost 0 bases, J lost 7 bases, and 7 bases stayed unmatched. The chain's CDR3 is CASSIDPHRGNTQYF. DNA of the CDR3: TGTGCCAGTAGTATAGATCCCCACAGGGGAAATACGCAGTATTTT.

The rearrangement joins TRBV28 to TRBJ2-7; D is uncertain. Germline CDR1 and CDR2: MDHEN and SYDVKM. The CDR3 contains 14 residues. The V and J ends lost 2 bases and 3 bases respectively, with 11 bases between them. As DNA, the CDR3 is TGTGCCAGCAGTTTACTAGTCCGGTACTACGAGCAGTACTTC. This encodes CASSLLVRYYEQYF.

Details on this clone: This same CDR3 is encoded by further DNA sequences in the sample. J is TRBJ1-1 and V is TRBV7-8; perhaps TRBD1 as D (6 bases). Germline V gene sequence: CDR1 SGHVS, CDR2 FQNEAQ. The CDR3 has 14 residues. V shed 4 bases and J shed 0 bases, with 9 bases lying between them. The CDR3 DNA follows: TGTGCCAGCAGCTCCCAGGGGCTGAACACTGAAGCTTTCTTT. This encodes CASSSQGLNTEAFF.

The chain employs TRBV28 and TRBJ1-2; TRBD1 matches at 8 bases. CDR1 is MDHEN and CDR2 is SYDVKM in the germline V gene. This CDR3 is built from 13 residues. Losses at the gene ends were 6 bases for V and 6 bases for J; bases not matched to a gene: 6. The DNA of the CDR3 is TGTGCCAGCAGCCCAGGGGGCGAGAATGGCTACACCTTC. It codes for CASSPGGENGYTF.

This clone was found a few times. This chain joins TRBV2 and TRBJ1-1; D unclear. The ends were cut back, 10 bases at V and 3 bases at J, with 15 bases in the middle. In germline, CDR1 is SNHLY, CDR2 FYNNEI. This CDR3 comprises 13 residues. CDR3 DNA: TGTGCCACCGCCGACACCTTTCACACTGAAGCTTTCTTT. This encodes CATADTFHTEAFF.

V usage is TRBV7-9 and J usage is TRBJ2-1; a weak D match, TRBD1 (5 bases). V was clipped by 4 bases and J by 1 base, with 17 bases between them. The CDR3 sequence is 17 residues long. Looked up from germline, CDR1 is SEHNR and CDR2 is FQNEAQ (reference sequence). In DNA form, the CDR3 reads TGTGCCAGCAGCTCTAAGTTGCAGGGTATTTCCTACAATGAGCAGTTCTTC. Translating gives CASSSKLQGISYNEQFF.

The rearrangement links TRBV6-5 to TRBJ1-1; D gene ambiguous. Germline V CDR1 and CDR2: MNHEY, SVGAGI. This CDR3 spans 13 amino acids. Trimming left V 6 bases short and J 5 bases short, with 13 bases between. The CDR3 spells CASSLDRRTEAFF. CDR3 DNA: TGTGCCAGCAGCCTGGACCGGAGGACTGAAGCTTTCTTT.

The chain couples TRBV7-2 to TRBJ2-7; 9 bases line up with TRBD2. This CDR3 spans 17 amino acids. V gave up 0 bases and J gave up 4 bases; unmatched junction bases: 10. The germline CDR1 and CDR2 sequences are SGHTA and FQGNSA. The CDR3 here is CASSLALASGISYEQYF. The DNA for the CDR3 is TGTGCCAGCAGCTTAGCGCTCGCTAGCGGGATCTCTTACGAGCAGTACTTC.

This chain connects TRBV18 to TRBJ1-6; D not certain. The V end was cut by 1 base, the J end by 8 bases, with 15 bases between. Germline loops: CDR1 KGHSH, CDR2 LQKENI. The CDR3 has 16 amino acids. The chain's CDR3 is CASSPRGPGGDSPLHF. As DNA, the CDR3 is TGTGCCAGCTCACCACGCGGACCGGGAGGAGATTCACCCCTCCACTTT.

The genes are TRBV6-6 and TRBJ2-7, with 8 bases fitting TRBD1. Germline assignment: CDR1 MNHNY and CDR2 SVGAGI (reference sequence). This CDR3 is built from 14 residues. V shed 6 bases and J 2 bases; nucleotides not matched to a gene: 6. The CDR3 bases are TGTGCCAGCAGGATACAGGGGGGAACCTACGAGCAGTACTTC. Amino acid sequence: CASRIQGGTYEQYF.

The chain carries TRBV11-2 and TRBJ2-5; the match to TRBD2 covers 11 bases. CDR1 is SGHAT and CDR2 is FQNNGV in the germline V gene. V was pared by 1 base and J by 3 bases, with 7 bases of the junction left unmatched. The CDR3 loop spans 17 amino acids. CDR3 in amino acids: CASSLALLAGVEETQYF. In nucleotides, the CDR3 is TGTGCCAGCAGCTTAGCCCTACTAGCGGGAGTTGAAGAGACCCAGTACTTC. The entire variable domain, with the rest obtained from reference TRBV11-2 and TRBJ2-5, is as follows: EAGVAQSPRYKIIEKRQSVAFWCNPISGHATLYWYQQILGQGPKLLIQFQNNGVVDDSQLPKDRFSAERLKGVDSTLKIQPAKLEDSAVYLCASSLALLAGVEETQYFGPGTRLLVL.

The V call is TRBV3-1 (or the pseudogene TRBV3-2), the J call TRBJ1-1, with 7 nucleotides matching TRBD1. The trim removed 5 bases at V and 7 bases at J, leaving 4 bases unmatched. The CDR3 loop spans 12 amino acids. In germline, CDR1 is LGHDT, CDR2 YNNKEL (reference sequence). CDR3 amino acids: CASSKGTVEAFF. The CDR3 region has the DNA TGTGCCAGCAGCAAGGGGACAGTTGAAGCTTTCTTT.

The CDR3 is CASSLATSGQETQYF. In DNA, the CDR3 is TGTGCCAGCAGCTTAGCGACTAGCGGCCAAGAGACCCAGTACTTC. The chain joins TRBV7-2 to TRBJ2-5, with 9 bases lining up with TRBD2. V shed 0 bases and J 1 base; nucleotides not matched to a gene: 0. Germline V CDR1 and CDR2: SGHTA, FQGNSA. The CDR3 runs 15 residues.

The genes are TRBV7-3 and TRBJ2-5; 9 nucleotides agree with TRBD2. This CDR3 has 15 residues. Germline V gene lookup returns CDR1 SGHTA and CDR2 FQGTGA. V was pared by 3 bases and J by 1 base, with 3 bases of the junction left unmatched. CDR3 bases: TGTGCCAGCAGCTTCACTAGCGGGCCCCAAGAGACCCAGTACTTC. Its protein product is CASSFTSGPQETQYF.

The chain is built from TRBV9 and TRBJ2-6; a possible D gene is TRBD1 (5 bases). V was pared by 0 bases and J by 2 bases, with 6 bases between. Germline CDR1 reads SGDLS; CDR2 reads YYNGEE. This CDR3 is 15 amino acids long. The chain's CDR3 is CASSVEGTGANVLTF. Here the CDR3 DNA reads TGTGCCAGCAGCGTAGAGGGGACTGGGGCCAACGTCCTGACTTTC.

This clone occurred a few times. The chain joins TRBV5-4 to TRBJ2-1; 14 bases are shared with TRBD2. Trimming cost V 4 bases and J 0 bases; bases outside gene matches: 12. CDR3 length equals 20 residues. The germline V gene encodes CDR1 SGHNT and CDR2 YYREEE (reference sequence). CDR3 protein: CASSDKGLAGVKSSYNEQFF. In DNA form, the CDR3 reads TGTGCCAGCAGCGACAAGGGACTAGCGGGAGTGAAAAGCTCCTACAATGAGCAGTTCTTC.

This clone has more than one count but fewer than ten. V gene TRBV6-2 or TRBV6-3 combines with J gene TRBJ2-3; D might be TRBD2 (5 bases). The CDR3 is 15 residues long. Trimming took 5 bases from V and 3 from J, leaving 15 bases between them. Germline CDR1 is MNHEY and CDR2 is SVGEGT. The CDR3 region is CASSRTGDWTDTQYF. CDR3 nucleotide sequence: TGTGCCAGCAGTAGGACTGGGGATTGGACAGATACGCAGTATTTT.

The V and J genes are TRBV28 and TRBJ1-1; no reliable D call. CDR3 length equals 14 residues. Deletions cut 8 bases from V and 1 base from J, with 14 bases between. Germline V gives CDR1 MDHEN, CDR2 SYDVKM. Here the CDR3 DNA reads TGTGCCAGCTGGCCCCCCTCTCGGAACACTGAAGCTTTCTTT. It translates to CASWPPSRNTEAFF.

This clone occurred once. The chain couples TRBV7-2 to TRBJ2-1; no reliable D call. Deletions cut 1 base from V and 0 bases from J, with 4 bases between. Germline CDR1 SGHTA, CDR2 FQGNSA. The CDR3 runs 14 residues. The CDR3 here is CASSLDYSYNEQFF. Written as DNA, the CDR3 is TGTGCCAGCAGCTTAGATTACTCCTACAATGAGCAGTTCTTC.

This chain links TRBV10-3 with TRBJ2-7, with 8 bases matching TRBD2. The CDR3 contains 16 residues. V lost 10 bases to trimming and J lost 1 base; unmatched junction nucleotides: 15. The germline V gene has CDR1 ENHRY and CDR2 SYGVKD. CDR3 DNA sequence: TGTGCCACATCACGCGCGAATAGCGGGGTGTCCTACGAGCAGTACTTC. Its protein product is CATSRANSGVSYEQYF.

Here the CDR3 DNA reads TGCGCCAGCAGCTCTAATTTCGCAACTAATGAAAAACTGTTTTTT. Its protein product is CASSSNFATNEKLFF. The chain is built from TRBV5-1 and TRBJ1-4; no definite D call. With 3 bases removed from V and 0 bases from J, the gap between germline ends came to 9 bases. The CDR3 covers 15 residues. Germline CDR1 SGHRS, CDR2 YFSETQ.

CDR3 DNA: TGTGCCAGCAGTGAAGCCCGGGGGATCGGCAATCAGCCCCAGCATTTT. Translation gives CASSEARGIGNQPQHF. The chain joins TRBV2 to TRBJ1-5, with D perhaps matching TRBD1 (5 bases). Germline lookup yields CDR1 SNHLY and CDR2 FYNNEI. The CDR3 runs to 16 residues. V was clipped by 0 bases and J by 2 bases, with 11 bases between them.

The rearrangement joins TRBV9 to TRBJ2-7; 7 bases map to TRBD1. V dropped 0 bases and J dropped 4; count of bases not matched to a gene: 10. Germline V gives CDR1 SGDLS, CDR2 YYNGEE. The CDR3 covers 16 residues. For the CDR3, the DNA is TGTGCCAGCAGCGTAGGCCATGAGACAGGGAAATACGAGCAGTACTTC. Translated: CASSVGHETGKYEQYF. Looking up the rest from reference TRBV9 and TRBJ2-7 gives the full variable domain: DSGVTQTPKHLITATGQRVTLRCSPRSGDLSVYWYQQSLDQGLQFLIQYYNGEERAKGNILERFSAQQFPDLHSELNLSSLELGDSALYFCASSVGHETGKYEQYFGPGTRLTVT.